The T cell receptor beta chain under discussion was sequenced for a study of naive and memory T cell subsets. Points on this clonotype: Its antigen is unidentified.

Study results and caveats: Especially in CD8 cells, naive repertoires contained a few larger clonotypes, possibly CD45RA-re-expressing memory cells.

Germline V gene lookup returns CDR1 MNHEY and CDR2 SVGEGT. Deletions cut 5 bases from V and 0 bases from J, with 13 bases between. The CDR3 consists of 15 residues. Two oligonucleotides, mixed equimolar, formed the beta constant-region primer covering TRBC1 and TRBC2. Nested alpha and beta constant-region primers with the SP2 primer drove four PCR rounds on ligated cDNA. TCRdb reprocessed the UMI-ligation and nested PCR reads with MiXCR, giving one entry per CDR3 protein. The data show about 90,000 distinct CDR3 sequences, approximately 10% seen once. The sequencing input was naive CD4+ T cells from blood. This chain connects TRBV6-2 or TRBV6-3 to TRBJ1-1; tentative D call: TRBD1 (6 bases). This sequence was found in a human donor in good health. This CDR3 is CASSPSRGLNTEAFF. The CDR3 DNA reads TGTGCCAGCAGTCCGTCCAGGGGCCTGAACACTGAAGCTTTCTTT.